A selection of T cell receptor beta chains follows, all from one sample in a study of CD8+CD57+ T cells in acquired aplastic anemia. TCRdb analysed the reads with MiXCR anew, one entry per CDR3 protein. The repertoire holds around 210,000 distinct CDR3 sequences, approximately 65% seen once, with roughly 61% in the top ten. The sample was sorted CD4+, CD8+, or CD8+CD57+ T cells (not recorded which) from PBMCs. All receptors come from a human donor with aplastic anemia. The CDR3 runs from the conserved cysteine through the conserved F or W. The D gene is left open where the match is weak. Only some rows state a clone size, as once, few, many or a class for expanded clones.

d_gene | abundance | j_gene | v_gene | CDR3nt | CDR3aa
TRBD1 | - | TRBJ1-5 | TRBV7-8 | TGTGCCAGCAGCCGGGGGACAGTAGATCAGCCCCAGCATTTT | CASSRGTVDQPQHF
- | - | TRBJ1-5 | TRBV20-1 | TGCAGTGCTAGAGAAAGGGGGAGCAATCAGCCCCAGCATTTT | CSARERGSNQPQHF
TRBD1 | many | TRBJ1-5 | TRBV20-1 | TGCAGTGCTCACACAGGGGGCGGCAATCAGCCCCAGCATTTT | CSAHTGGGNQPQHF
- | - | TRBJ2-7 | TRBV7-2 | TGTGCCAGCAGTGAGACCCCTTCGTACGAGCAGTACTTC | CASSETPSYEQYF
TRBD2 | - | TRBJ2-2 | TRBV7-9 | TGTGCCAGCAGTGCCCGGACTAGCGGGGGAGGCGGGGAGCTGTTTTTT | CASSARTSGGGGELFF
- | - | TRBJ2-3 | TRBV10-3 | TGTGCCTCCAGGCCGGCCGGCACAGATACGCAGTATTTT | CASRPAGTDTQYF
- | many | TRBJ1-2 | TRBV6-1 | TGTGCCAGCAGTGAAGGTGGGCTCACGGGCTACACCTTC | CASSEGGLTGYTF
- | - | TRBJ1-4 | TRBV7-2 | TGTGCCAGCAGCTTAGAAGCAGCGAGAAGGGGTGAAAAACTGTTTTTT | CASSLEAARRGEKLFF
TRBD1 | - | TRBJ1-6 | TRBV7-2 | TGTGCCAGCAGCCTCGGACAGGGACACTCACCCCTCCACTTT | CASSLGQGHSPLHF
TRBD1 | - | TRBJ2-7 | TRBV10-3 | TGTGCCATCAAGACAGGGAGTGGCGAATACGAGCAGTACTTC | CAIKTGSGEYEQYF
TRBD1 | - | TRBJ2-5 | TRBV29-1 | TGCAGCGGATGGGGAGACAGGGGACCAGAGACCCAGTACTTC | CSGWGDRGPETQYF
- | once | TRBJ1-1 | TRBV5-1 | TGCGCCAGCAGCAGAGGGGGGGACACTGAAGCTTTCTTT | CASSRGGDTEAFF
TRBD1 | once | TRBJ2-3 | TRBV12-3/TRBV12-4 | TGTGCCAGCAAACATTGGACAGGGCCTGTGGGTACGCAGTATTTT | CASKHWTGPVGTQYF
TRBD2 | - | TRBJ2-5 | TRBV19 | TGTGCCAGTAGTATACCGGGACTAGCGTGGGAGACCCAGTACTTC | CASSIPGLAWETQYF
TRBD2 | - | TRBJ2-2 | TRBV2 | TGTGCCAGCAAGCGGGAGTGGAACACCGGGGAGCTGTTTTTT | CASKREWNTGELFF
- | - | TRBJ2-3 | TRBV24-1 | TGTGCCACCAGTGACCAGTTCACAGATACGCAGTATTTT | CATSDQFTDTQYF
TRBD2 | - | TRBJ2-2 | TRBV7-8 | TGTGCCAGCAGATCGGGGGGATTCACCGGGGAGCTGTTTTTT | CASRSGGFTGELFF
TRBD2 | - | TRBJ2-5 | TRBV20-1 | TGCAGTGCCCCGTTAGGACTAGCGGCTCGTGAAACCCAGTACTTC | CSAPLGLAARETQYF
- | - | TRBJ2-3 | TRBV2 | TGTGCCAGCATCCTCAGACGACCAGATACGCAGTATTTT | CASILRRPDTQYF
- | many | TRBJ2-7 | TRBV29-1 | TGCAGCGTTGAAGTATCGGACAGAAACTACGAGCAGTACTTC | CSVEVSDRNYEQYF
TRBD1 | - | TRBJ2-5 | TRBV19 | TGTGCCAGTAGTAAGGCGACAGGGGGGTCCACAGAGACCCAGTACTTC | CASSKATGGSTETQYF
- | - | TRBJ1-2 | TRBV2 | TGTGCCAGCAGCGAAGGGTCTGGAAACACCTTC | CASSEGSGNTF
- | - | TRBJ2-7 | TRBV10-1 | TGCGCCAGCGCCCCACAGGTAGCGAGCGAGCAGTACTTC | CASAPQVASEQYF
- | once | TRBJ1-2 | TRBV15 | TGTGCCACCAGCAGTGGGGGCTTAAGGGGCTACACCTTC | CATSSGGLRGYTF
- | - | TRBJ2-5 | TRBV7-6 | TGTGCCAGCAGCTCCTCTAGCGCCCAGGGACGAACCCAGTACTTC | CASSSSSAQGRTQYF
TRBD1 | few | TRBJ1-1 | TRBV29-1 | TGCAGCGTTAGGAGGGCAGGGGGCACTGAAGCTTTCTTT | CSVRRAGGTEAFF
- | - | TRBJ2-1 | TRBV10-3 | TGTGCCATCAGTGAGTCAGGCAGGGAGCAGTTCTTC | CAISESGREQFF
TRBD1 | - | TRBJ2-7 | TRBV2 | TGTGCCAGCAGTGAAAATAGTGGATTGATCGGGACAGGGTGGAACCTCTACGAGCAGTACTTC | CASSENSGLIGTGWNLYEQYF
- | many | TRBJ1-2 | TRBV2 | TGTGCCAGCAGTGAACAGTCCTATGGCTACACCTTC | CASSEQSYGYTF
TRBD1 | - | TRBJ2-7 | TRBV5-1 | TGCGCCAGCAGGGAAGGGACAGGATACTACGAGCAGTACTTC | CASREGTGYYEQYF
- | many | TRBJ1-3 | TRBV10-3 | TGTGCCATCACCCGTAGACCGACTGGAAACACCATATATTTT | CAITRRPTGNTIYF
- | - | TRBJ2-7 | TRBV2 | TGTGCCGGCAGTGGGGAGGGGGAGCCCTACGAGCAGTACTTC | CAGSGEGEPYEQYF
TRBD1 | - | TRBJ1-6 | TRBV7-2 | TGTGCCAGCAGCCGTGAGACAGGGAGGAGTTCACCCCTCCACTTT | CASSRETGRSSPLHF
- | - | TRBJ1-1 | TRBV20-1 | TGCAGTGCCATTGGGCAGGGCACTGAAGCTTTCTTT | CSAIGQGTEAFF
TRBD1 | - | TRBJ2-7 | TRBV7-6 | TGTGCCAGCAGCCGTGACAGGGGGCTCGGGGAGCAGTACTTC | CASSRDRGLGEQYF
- | few | TRBJ2-7 | TRBV5-1 | TGCGCCAGCAGCTTGGACAGGTACTACGAGCAGTACTTC | CASSLDRYYEQYF
- | - | TRBJ2-7 | TRBV2 | TGTGCCAGCCTGTCCGGCAAGCGCTCCTACGAGCAGTACTTC | CASLSGKRSYEQYF
- | - | TRBJ2-2 | TRBV5-6 | TGTGCCAGCTGTGTCGCAGGGGTCACCGGGGAGCTGTTTTTT | CASCVAGVTGELFF
TRBD1 | hyperexpanded | TRBJ1-4 | TRBV14 | TGTGCCAGCAGCCAAGTTCGACAGGGAGGCGAAAAACTGTTTTTT | CASSQVRQGGEKLFF
- | many | TRBJ1-5 | TRBV12-3/TRBV12-4 | TGTGCCAGCAGTCCCATCGGACTTAATAGCAATCAGCCCCAGCATTTT | CASSPIGLNSNQPQHF
- | - | TRBJ2-6 | TRBV2 | TGTGCCACGACGGGAAGCTCTGGGGCCAACGTCCTGACTTTC | CATTGSSGANVLTF
- | - | TRBJ1-6 | TRBV7-9 | TGTGCCAGCAGCTCCGAGAATTCACCCCTCCACTTT | CASSSENSPLHF
- | - | TRBJ2-2 | TRBV28 | TGTGCCAGCAGTTTAGGGACTGTGAACACCGGGGAGCTGTTTTTT | CASSLGTVNTGELFF
TRBD2 | - | TRBJ2-5 | TRBV10-3 | TGTGCCATCAGTGAGTCTTGGGGGGGATACCAAGAGACCCAGTACTTC | CAISESWGGYQETQYF
- | - | TRBJ1-5 | TRBV10-3 | TGTGCCATCAAGGACGGTAGCAATCAGCCCCAGCATTTT | CAIKDGSNQPQHF
- | once | TRBJ2-7 | TRBV29-1 | TGCAGCGTGGGGGGGGGGGCTTCCTACGAGCAGTACTTC | CSVGGGASYEQYF
- | many | TRBJ1-5 | TRBV2 | TGTGCCAGCAGTGACACCTTGACTCGTCAGCCCCAGCATTTT | CASSDTLTRQPQHF
TRBD2 | - | TRBJ2-3 | TRBV20-1 | TGCAATGCTGGATTAGCGGGAGGCACAGATACGCAGTATTTT | CNAGLAGGTDTQYF
- | - | TRBJ1-2 | TRBV15 | TGTGCCACCAGCAGGGGACCGCGTGGGAGTGGCTACACCTTC | CATSRGPRGSGYTF
- | many | TRBJ2-7 | TRBV7-9 | TGTGCCAGCAGCTTAAATGCGCCGAACCCCTACGAGCAGTACTTC | CASSLNAPNPYEQYF
- | - | TRBJ1-2 | TRBV20-1 | TGCAGTGCTCCCTGGGGGGGGGCCGGAGACACCTTC | CSAPWGGAGDTF
TRBD2 | many | TRBJ2-7 | TRBV12-3/TRBV12-4 | TGTGCCAGCAGTTTAGGAGATTGGGGGGGTGTGGAGCAGTACTTC | CASSLGDWGGVEQYF
- | - | TRBJ1-6 | TRBV7-2 | TGTGCCAGCAGTTACTCGTCAAGGACGGCACCCCTCCACTTT | CASSYSSRTAPLHF
TRBD1 | - | TRBJ1-4 | TRBV10-3 | TGTGCCATCAGTGAGTCTCGGACAGGCAGTGAAAAACTGTTTTTT | CAISESRTGSEKLFF
- | - | TRBJ2-7 | TRBV6-9 | TGTGCCAACAGTGAAGTTTTAGAACAGGGCTACGAGCAGTACTTC | CANSEVLEQGYEQYF
TRBD2 | few | TRBJ2-5 | TRBV20-1 | TGCAGTGCATCGACTAGCGGGGGGAGAGAGACCCAGTACTTC | CSASTSGGRETQYF
- | - | TRBJ1-3 | TRBV7-6 | TGTGCCAGCAGCTTAGTTTGGCAGGCAGAGGGCTCTGGAAACACCATATATTTT | CASSLVWQAEGSGNTIYF